Below, 2 T cell receptor beta chains from the same sample are listed, as sequenced in a study of T cell changes during pregnancy in multiple sclerosis. The assay was immunoSEQ multiplex PCR, and TCRdb's table has in-frame clones only and misses some. The profile shows approximately 49,000 clones, around 87% of them singletons. Material: peripheral blood, obtained after pregnancy. The source is a female donor in good health, enrolled as a control in a pregnancy study.

The J gene is TRBJ2-6, the V gene TRBV28, with TRBD2 identical over 9 bases. Germline V gives CDR1 MDHEN, CDR2 SYDVKM. The length of the CDR3 is 16 residues. Losses at the gene ends were 5 bases for V and 2 bases for J; bases not matched to a gene: 4. In DNA, the CDR3 is TGTGCCAGCAGTCGCGGGGGGGTAACTGGGGCCAACGTCCTGACTTTC. This codes for CASSRGGVTGANVLTF. Combining the CDR3 with reference TRBV28 and TRBJ2-6 gives the whole variable domain DVKVTQSSRYLVKRTGEKVFLECVQDMDHENMFWYRQDPGLGLRLIYFSYDVKMKEKGDIPEGYSVSREKKERFSLILESASTNQTSMYLCASSRGGVTGANVLTFGAGSRLTVL.

The chain employs TRBV27 and TRBJ2-2; TRBD2 is a possible D gene (5 bases). This CDR3 has 11 residues. From germline, CDR1 is MNHEY and CDR2 SMNVEV (reference sequence). Trimming left V 9 bases short and J 7 bases short, with 9 bases between. CDR3 bases: TGTGCCAGTGCTGAGGGCGGGGAGCTGTTTTTT. This gives the protein CASAEGGELFF.